The 27 T cell receptor beta chains listed next were all sequenced from one sample in a study of T cell changes during pregnancy in multiple sclerosis. Data came from immunoSEQ multiplex PCR; TCRdb stores just in-frame clones and leaves some out. Of about 70,000 clones listed, 85% to 95% are singletons. The sample in question was peripheral blood, obtained in the second trimester of pregnancy. The receptors were sampled from a female donor in good health, enrolled as a control in a pregnancy study.

The chain combines TRBV4-1 with TRBJ1-2, with unresolved D. Germline V gene lookup returns CDR1 MGHRA and CDR2 YSYEKL. The V gene lost 4 bases and the J gene lost 4 bases, with 7 bases spanning the gap. CDR3 length: 12 amino acids. The CDR3 DNA sequence: TGCGCCAGCAGCCGAGCGGGCTATGGCTACACCTTC. Translation: CASSRAGYGYTF.

The chain recombines TRBV19 with TRBJ2-3; 8 nucleotides agree with TRBD2. This CDR3 is 16 amino acids long. The V segment lost 5 bases and the J segment 0 bases; nucleotides outside the gene matches: 7. Germline assignment: CDR1 LNHDA and CDR2 SQIVND (reference sequence). CDR3 DNA sequence: TGTGCCAGTAGTCTTGGACTAGCTATTAGCACAGATACGCAGTATTTT. Translation gives CASSLGLAISTDTQYF.

V gene TRBV7-2 combines with J gene TRBJ1-5, with a weak D call TRBD1 (6 bases). Trimming cost V 3 bases and J 0 bases, with 9 bases left between them. The germline CDR1 and CDR2 sequences are SGHTA and FQGNSA. The CDR3 has 15 residues. The CDR3 DNA reads as TGTGCCAGCAGCTTCAGGGGTAGTAGCAATCAGCCCCAGCATTTT. This encodes CASSFRGSSNQPQHF. The full variable domain, with the rest looked up from reference TRBV7-2 and TRBJ1-5, is GAGVSQSPSNKVTEKGKDVELRCDPISGHTALYWYRQSLGQGLEFLIYFQGNSAPDKSGLPSDRFSAERTGGSVSTLTIQRTQQEDSAVYLCASSFRGSSNQPQHFGDGTRLSIL.

The gene calls are TRBV6-1 and TRBJ2-7; 7 nucleotides align to TRBD1. The CDR3 totals 16 residues. Losses at the gene ends were 2 bases for V and 3 bases for J; bases not matched to a gene: 10. The germline CDR1 and CDR2 sequences are MNHNS and SASEGT. CDR3 loop: CASSEKGADRRYEQYF. CDR3 DNA sequence: TGTGCCAGCAGTGAAAAGGGCGCGGACAGGCGCTACGAGCAGTACTTC.

In this sample, this clone turned up once. The rearrangement joins TRBV7-2 to TRBJ2-7; 9 bases line up with TRBD1. The CDR3 is made up of 15 amino acids. Germline CDR1 reads SGHTA; CDR2 reads FQGNSA. Germline trimming cut 5 bases from V and 1 base from J; bases unmatched to any gene: 6. The CDR3 spells CASSRTGVGSYEQYF. DNA for the CDR3: TGTGCCAGCAGCCGGACAGGGGTGGGGTCCTACGAGCAGTACTTC.

This clone came up once. V is TRBV7-9 and J is TRBJ1-6; TRBD1 might be the D (6 bases). The V and J ends lost 5 bases and 10 bases respectively, with 21 bases between them. CDR3 size: 16 residues. Germline V gene lookup returns CDR1 SEHNR and CDR2 FQNEAQ (reference sequence). The CDR3 region is CASSKIQGRVGSPLHF. Here the CDR3 DNA reads TGTGCCAGCAGCAAAATTCAGGGGAGAGTTGGATCACCCCTCCACTTT.

The chain employs TRBV6-5 and TRBJ2-7, with 8 nucleotides matching TRBD1. Looked up from germline, CDR1 is MNHEY and CDR2 is SVGAGI. CDR3 length: 13 amino acids. V lost 10 bases, J lost 2 bases, and 7 bases stayed unmatched. The CDR3 DNA sequence: TGTGCCACTGGACAGGGCCCAACCTACGAGCAGTACTTC. This codes for CATGQGPTYEQYF.

V gene TRBV27 combines with J gene TRBJ2-2; D is perhaps TRBD1 (5 bases). This CDR3 contains 16 residues. V shed 6 bases and J shed 4 bases, with 18 bases lying between them. CDR1 is MNHEY and CDR2 is SMNVEV in the germline V gene (reference sequence). In nucleotides, the CDR3 is TGTGCCAGCAGCCCAACAGGCTGGGGCTCCACCGGGGAGCTGTTTTTT. Translated: CASSPTGWGSTGELFF.

This rearrangement joins TRBV28 to TRBJ2-4; possible D gene TRBD2, 5 bases. V was trimmed by 4 bases and J by 1 base, leaving 14 bases between them. This CDR3 spans 16 amino acids. The germline gives CDR1 MDHEN, CDR2 SYDVKM. As DNA, the CDR3 is TGTGCCAGCAGTTCCCCGGGATCTCGTGCCAAAAACATTCAGTACTTC. As protein: CASSSPGSRAKNIQYF.

This clone was seen once. J is TRBJ2-7 and V is TRBV27; TRBD2 might be the D (6 bases). Germline CDR1 and CDR2: MNHEY and SMNVEV (reference sequence). Between the trimmed V and J ends, which lost 10 bases and 2 bases, there was a span of 21 bases. CDR3 size: 15 residues. DNA for the CDR3: TGTGCCACCCAGGGTTGGGGCGGGGAGACCTACGAGCAGTACTTC. Its protein product is CATQGWGGETYEQYF.

This clone came up once. The chain uses TRBV5-1 and TRBJ1-1, with 9 nucleotides matching TRBD1. Germline CDR1 reads SGHRS; CDR2 reads YFSETQ. The CDR3 has 16 amino acids. The V and J ends lost 3 bases and 0 bases, in that order; junction bases with no gene match: 6. The chain's CDR3 is CASSSSTGGMNTEAFF. The CDR3 coding sequence is TGCGCCAGCAGCTCTTCGACAGGGGGTATGAACACTGAAGCTTTCTTT.

The CDR3 region has the DNA TGTGCCAGCAGGGCTAGTAAGGGGGCGCGGGGTGAGCAAGAGACCCAGTACTTC. It yields the protein CASRASKGARGEQETQYF. The rearrangement links TRBV5-5 to TRBJ2-5, with a possible D match to TRBD1 (7 bases). Germline V gene lookup returns CDR1 SGHKS and CDR2 YYEKEE (reference sequence). V lost 5 bases, J lost 2 bases, and 25 bases lay in between. CDR3 size: 18 residues.

The rearrangement joins TRBV9 to TRBJ1-6; 8 bases align to TRBD1. V was clipped by 6 bases and J by 7 bases; unmatched bases: 9. The CDR3 extends over 15 amino acids. Germline V gene lookup returns CDR1 SGDLS and CDR2 YYNGEE. The CDR3: CASNPGTGENSPLHF. For the CDR3, the DNA is TGTGCCAGCAATCCTGGGACAGGCGAGAATTCACCCCTCCACTTT.

This chain uses TRBV4-1 with TRBJ2-6, with 7 bases lining up with TRBD2. The V and J ends lost 3 bases and 0 bases, in that order; junction bases with no gene match: 8. Per the germline V gene, CDR1 is MGHRA and CDR2 is YSYEKL. The CDR3 has 18 amino acids. For the CDR3, the DNA is TGCGCCAGCAGCCAGGGGCCCAGCGGGGCCTCTGGGGCCAACGTCCTGACTTTC. This sequence encodes CASSQGPSGASGANVLTF.

The V call is TRBV13, the J call TRBJ1-4; D might be TRBD1 (6 bases). Trimming shortened V by 3 bases and J by 2 bases, and 13 bases separated the two germline ends. This CDR3 is 16 amino acids long. The germline V gene encodes CDR1 PRHDT and CDR2 FYEKMQ (reference sequence). In DNA form, the CDR3 reads TGTGCCAGCAGCTTTACATTGGGGGCCACTAATGAAAAACTGTTTTTT. This gives the protein CASSFTLGATNEKLFF.

Here the CDR3 reads CASSQDRGQGNNEQFF. CDR3 nucleotides: TGCGCCAGCAGCCAAGATAGGGGACAGGGTAACAATGAGCAGTTCTTC. The rearrangement joins TRBV4-3 to TRBJ2-1; 9 bases align to TRBD1. V shed 0 bases, J shed 5 bases, and the junction held 5 bases outside the gene matches. CDR3 length: 16 residues. CDR1 LGHNA and CDR2 YSLEER come from the germline V gene.

This chain connects TRBV4-3 to TRBJ1-6, with unresolved D. The CDR3 length is 16 residues. Germline V CDR1 and CDR2: LGHNA, YSLEER. V dropped 3 bases and J dropped 5 bases, with 14 bases sitting between them. CDR3 bases: TGCGCCAGCAGCCAGCAACCCGGGAACAATAATTCACCCCTCCACTTT. Translation gives CASSQQPGNNNSPLHF.

This rearrangement joins TRBV7-9 to TRBJ2-7; D may be TRBD2 (6 bases). In germline, CDR1 is SEHNR, CDR2 FQNEAQ (reference sequence). V was pared by 4 bases and J by 6 bases, with 10 bases between. CDR3 size: 12 residues. The DNA for the CDR3 is TGTGCCAGCAGCTGGGGGGACTCCGAGCAGTACTTC. It translates to CASSWGDSEQYF. The variable domain in full, completed from reference TRBV7-9 and TRBJ2-7, reads DTGVSQNPRHKITKRGQNVTFRCDPISEHNRLYWYRQTLGQGPEFLTYFQNEAQLEKSRLLSDRFSAERPKGSFSTLEIQRTEQGDSAMYLCASSWGDSEQYFGPGTRLTVT.

V gene TRBV7-9 combines with J gene TRBJ1-2; D ambiguous. The CDR3 consists of 15 residues. Germline CDR1 reads SEHNR; CDR2 reads FQNEAQ (reference sequence). V was pared by 6 bases and J by 4 bases, with 18 bases between. The CDR3 DNA reads TGTGCCAGCAGGCCTGAAGGCCGGGGAGGCTATGGCTACACCTTC. Encoded protein: CASRPEGRGGYGYTF.

The J gene is TRBJ1-1, the V gene TRBV6-6; TRBD1 matches 9 bases. In germline, CDR1 is MNHNY, CDR2 SVGAGI (reference sequence). CDR3 length: 15 amino acids. Trimming removed 6 bases from V and 3 bases from J; junction bases left unmatched: 8. The CDR3 protein is CASRGGTGRDTEAFF. CDR3 nucleotides: TGTGCCAGCAGGGGAGGGACAGGGAGGGACACTGAAGCTTTCTTT.

The chain is built from TRBV4-3 and TRBJ2-5; TRBD2 matches 7 bases. The CDR3 has 16 amino acids. Germline values: CDR1 LGHNA, CDR2 YSLEER. Germline trimming cut 0 bases from V and 2 bases from J; bases unmatched to any gene: 6. CDR3 nucleotides: TGCGCCAGCAGCCAAGATGGCAGGGAGGGACAAGAGACCCAGTACTTC. It yields the protein CASSQDGREGQETQYF.

The chain joins TRBV18 to TRBJ2-2; perhaps TRBD1 as D (6 bases). CDR1 and CDR2 (germline): KGHSH, LQKENI. CDR3 length: 15 residues. V lost 3 bases and J 0 bases, leaving 8 bases between the germline ends. The CDR3 sequence: CASSPKGANTGELFF. The DNA for the CDR3 is TGTGCCAGCTCACCTAAGGGGGCGAACACCGGGGAGCTGTTTTTT.

The chain recombines TRBV18 with TRBJ1-2, with D possibly being TRBD1 (6 bases). The V end lost 2 bases, the J end lost 8 bases, and 12 bases lay between the germline ends. The CDR3 contains 13 residues. The germline V gene has CDR1 KGHSH and CDR2 LQKENI. The DNA for the CDR3 is TGTGCCAGCTCACCAGTGGGGGGGCAAGGCTACACCTTC. It is translated as CASSPVGGQGYTF.

The genes are TRBV7-2 and TRBJ2-5; possible D gene TRBD2, 6 bases. There are 14 residues in the CDR3. CDR1 SGHTA and CDR2 FQGNSA come from the germline V gene. The V and J ends lost 5 bases and 14 bases respectively, with 24 bases between them. The CDR3 nucleotides read TGTGCCAGCAGCCCCGGACTACCCCGCCAAGCCTATTACTTC. The encoded protein is CASSPGLPRQAYYF. Full variable domain (missing parts from reference TRBV7-2 and TRBJ2-5): GAGVSQSPSNKVTEKGKDVELRCDPISGHTALYWYRQSLGQGLEFLIYFQGNSAPDKSGLPSDRFSAERTGGSVSTLTIQRTQQEDSAVYLCASSPGLPRQAYYFGPGTRLLVL.

V and J are TRBV7-3 and TRBJ2-5; D call uncertain. Trimming removed 1 base from V and 5 bases from J, with 8 bases in between. The CDR3 is 13 amino acids. The germline V gene has CDR1 SGHTA and CDR2 FQGTGA. CDR3 bases: TGTGCCAGCAGCTTAAAGATCGCGGAGACCCAGTACTTC. Translated: CASSLKIAETQYF.

This chain joins TRBV19 and TRBJ1-5, with D maybe TRBD1 (6 bases). Germline V gene data show CDR1 as LNHDA and CDR2 as SQIVND (reference sequence). The V gene lost 3 bases and the J gene lost 4 bases, with 10 bases spanning the gap. This CDR3 is 14 amino acids long. CDR3 nucleotide sequence: TGTGCCAGTAGTATCGGGCAGGGGAATCAGCCCCAGCATTTT. Translating it yields CASSIGQGNQPQHF.

This chain joins TRBV18 and TRBJ1-1; D remains unclear. CDR1 and CDR2 from the germline V gene are KGHSH and LQKENI. The CDR3 is 14 residues long. The V and J ends lost 3 bases and 2 bases respectively, with 10 bases between them. CDR3 DNA: TGTGCCAGCTCACCCCTCGACACAAACACTGAAGCTTTCTTT. Translated: CASSPLDTNTEAFF.